These 21 T cell receptor beta chains share one sample of origin, sequenced in a study of cytomegalovirus exposure and HLA in healthy donors. Researchers ran the PCR with 60 Vbeta and 13 Jbeta primers. TCRdb's copy holds only in-frame clones and misses some; the assay was immunoSEQ multiplex PCR. This sample has 200,000 to 250,000 clones, with around 89% found just once. The sequenced material came from PBMCs. The receptor set was obtained from a woman aged 18 to 35 in good health and CMV-seronegative.

The chain combines TRBV29-1 with TRBJ2-7; TRBD1 is a possible D gene (6 bases). V dropped 7 bases and J dropped 5 bases, with 15 bases sitting between them. CDR3 size: 12 residues. Germline-derived CDR1 and CDR2 are SQVTM and ANQGSEA. The CDR3 DNA is TGCAGCGGAGGACAGCAACGGGACGAGCAGTACTTC. It yields the protein CSGGQQRDEQYF.

The chain combines TRBV2 with TRBJ1-2; the D gene is possibly TRBD1 (6 bases). This CDR3 is built from 15 residues. The V end lost 3 bases, the J end lost 7 bases, and 18 bases lay between the germline ends. The germline gives CDR1 SNHLY, CDR2 FYNNEI. CDR3 residues: CASSDWAGGGSGYTF. The CDR3, as DNA: TGTGCCAGCAGTGATTGGGCTGGGGGCGGGAGTGGCTACACCTTC.

This clone appeared a few times. The chain links TRBV18 to TRBJ1-5; TRBD1 agrees at 9 bases. CDR3 length equals 17 residues. The trim removed 2 bases at V and 2 bases at J, leaving 7 bases unmatched. CDR1 and CDR2 from the germline V gene are KGHSH and LQKENI. CDR3 loop: CASSPVTGGVGNQPQHF. CDR3 DNA sequence: TGTGCCAGCTCACCAGTAACAGGGGGCGTCGGCAATCAGCCCCAGCATTTT.

The CDR3 DNA reads TGTGCCAGCAGGGACAGCTACACAGATACGCAGTATTTT. Amino acid sequence: CASRDSYTDTQYF. J is TRBJ2-3 and V is TRBV6-1; TRBD1 might be the D (6 bases). Trimming removed 6 bases at V and 2 bases at J, with 9 bases between. CDR1 is MNHNS and CDR2 is SASEGT in the germline V gene. The length of the CDR3 is 13 residues.

The chain joins TRBV9 to TRBJ1-1; 7 nucleotides align to TRBD1. The CDR3 extends over 15 amino acids. Germline lookup yields CDR1 SGDLS and CDR2 YYNGEE. Trimming took 0 bases from V and 6 from J; bases not matched to a gene: 8. CDR3 DNA sequence: TGTGCCAGCAGCGTAGGAGGACAGGCGGATTCTGAAGCTTTCTTT. Translated, it gives CASSVGGQADSEAFF.

This sequence joins TRBV7-6 and TRBJ2-1; TRBD2 matches at 14 bases. Trimming took 5 bases from V and 10 from J; bases not matched to a gene: 10. CDR1 and CDR2 (germline): SGHVS, FNYEAQ. The CDR3 runs to 16 residues. The CDR3 sequence: CASSTGMGLAGVEQFF. The CDR3 region has the DNA TGTGCCAGCAGCACAGGCATGGGACTAGCGGGAGTCGAGCAGTTCTTC. Looking up the rest from reference TRBV7-6 and TRBJ2-1 gives the full variable domain: GAGVSQSPRYKVTKRGQDVALRCDPISGHVSLYWYRQALGQGPEFLTYFNYEAQQDKSGLPNDRFSAERPEGSISTLTIQRTEQRDSAMYRCASSTGMGLAGVEQFFGPGTRLTVL.

The chain combines TRBV4-3 with TRBJ1-2, with D possibly TRBD1 on 6 matching bases. The CDR3 is 13 amino acids. Germline CDR1 and CDR2: LGHNA and YSLEER. Trimming took 0 bases from V and 6 from J, leaving 8 bases between them. The CDR3: CASSQERQDGYTF. Written as DNA, the CDR3 is TGCGCCAGCAGCCAAGAACGACAGGATGGCTACACCTTC.

J is TRBJ2-1 and V is TRBV5-1, with 7 positions matching TRBD2. From germline, CDR1 is SGHRS and CDR2 YFSETQ. CDR3 length: 14 residues. Germline trimming cut 4 bases from V and 6 bases from J; bases unmatched to any gene: 7. DNA of the CDR3: TGCGCCAGCAGCATGCGACTAGCTGGCAATGAGCAGTTCTTC. It is translated as CASSMRLAGNEQFF.

The chain uses TRBV9 and TRBJ2-3; a possible D gene is TRBD1 (6 bases). Germline CDR1 reads SGDLS; CDR2 reads YYNGEE. There are 15 residues in the CDR3. Trimming pared 0 bases from V and 1 base from J, leaving 9 bases between. Written as DNA, the CDR3 is TGTGCCAGCAGCGTAGAACAGGGTGGCACAGATACGCAGTATTTT. It specifies CASSVEQGGTDTQYF.

The chain has TRBV6-5 and TRBJ1-4; D not certain. The CDR3 covers 14 residues. Germline CDR1 reads MNHEY; CDR2 reads SVGAGI. Trimming took 6 bases from V and 8 from J, leaving 16 bases between them. Here the CDR3 reads CASRRGQLGEKLFF. CDR3 sequence (DNA): TGTGCCAGCAGACGAGGGCAACTGGGGGAAAAACTGTTTTTT.

With respect to this clone: This specimen includes other DNA sequences encoding the same CDR3. The chain links TRBV7-2 to TRBJ1-3, with D tentatively TRBD1 (6 bases). Trimming took 1 base from V and 4 from J, leaving 11 bases between them. The CDR3 loop spans 15 amino acids. Germline V lookup: CDR1 SGHTA, CDR2 FQGNSA. CDR3 sequence (DNA): TGTGCCAGCAGCTTAGACAGGGCATCCGGAAACACCATATATTTT. It encodes CASSLDRASGNTIYF.

This chain uses TRBV4-1 with TRBJ1-2, with TRBD1 identical over 7 bases. The CDR3 has 17 amino acids. CDR1 is MGHRA and CDR2 is YSYEKL in the germline V gene. With 5 bases clipped from V and 13 bases from J, the junction kept 25 bases outside the gene matches. CDR3: CASSKATSDRLLRRSTF. CDR3 nucleotides: TGCGCCAGCAGCAAAGCCACTTCGGACAGGCTCTTGCGAAGGTCCACCTTC.

This rearrangement joins TRBV4-1 to TRBJ2-5; tentatively, D is TRBD1 (5 bases). The V gene's germline CDR1 is MGHRA and CDR2 YSYEKL. The CDR3 is 15 residues long. V dropped 2 bases and J dropped 2 bases, with 12 bases sitting between them. The CDR3 is CASSQLWGLQETQYF. The CDR3 region has the DNA TGCGCCAGCAGCCAACTGTGGGGCCTACAAGAGACCCAGTACTTC.

This clone has just a few counts. The chain uses TRBV9 and TRBJ2-3, with 9 bases fitting TRBD2. Trimming removed 0 bases from V and 1 base from J; junction bases left unmatched: 6. Germline CDR1 is SGDLS and CDR2 is YYNGEE. CDR3 length: 17 residues. CDR3 protein: CASSVAVAGDGTDTQYF. The DNA for the CDR3 is TGTGCCAGCAGCGTAGCAGTAGCGGGAGATGGCACAGATACGCAGTATTTT.

Comments on this clone: An end of the junction does not agree with germline; a read error may underlie this. The chain employs TRBV7-9 and TRBJ1-6; 8 bases match TRBD1. CDR1 is SEHNR and CDR2 is FQNEAQ in the germline V gene (reference sequence). This CDR3 has 15 amino acids. CDR3 in DNA: TGTTCCAGCAGCTTCGGGACAGGTTTTGGGTCACCCCTCCACTTT. Amino acid sequence: CSSSFGTGFGSPLHF. Full variable domain (missing parts from reference TRBV7-9 and TRBJ1-6): DTGVSQNPRHKITKRGQNVTFRCDPISEHNRLYWYRQTLGQGPEFLTYFQNEAQLEKSRLLSDRFSAERPKGSFSTLEIQRTEQGDSAMYLCSSSFGTGFGSPLHFGNGTRLTVT.

The chain joins TRBV4-2 to TRBJ2-1; 10 nucleotides match TRBD2. The V and J ends lost 1 base and 6 bases, in that order; junction bases with no gene match: 6. Per germline, CDR1 LGHNA and CDR2 YNFKEQ. This CDR3 is 16 amino acids long. The CDR3, as DNA: TGTGCCAGCAGCCAAGCAACGCCTAGCGGGGGCAATGAGCAGTTCTTC. Translation: CASSQATPSGGNEQFF.

The V call is TRBV7-9, the J call TRBJ1-5; D remains unclear. The CDR3 extends over 13 amino acids. From germline, CDR1 is SEHNR and CDR2 FQNEAQ (reference sequence). Trimming took off 5 bases at V and 4 bases at J, with 9 bases between the two ends. CDR3 loop: CASSPLPNQPQHF. The CDR3 DNA follows: TGTGCCAGCAGCCCCCTTCCGAATCAGCCCCAGCATTTT.

The CDR3 DNA follows: TGTGCCAGCAGCGTAGGAAGACACCTCATGAACACTGAAGCTTTCTTT. This gives the protein CASSVGRHLMNTEAFF. The rearrangement links TRBV9 to TRBJ1-1; no definite D call. Between the trimmed V and J ends, which lost 0 bases and 0 bases, there was a span of 12 bases. The CDR3 is 16 residues long. Germline CDR1 SGDLS, CDR2 YYNGEE.

This rearrangement joins TRBV7-2 to TRBJ2-1, with 11 positions matching TRBD2. The CDR3 is 18 amino acids. Germline-derived CDR1 and CDR2 are SGHTA and FQGNSA. V lost 5 bases and J lost 9; bases outside the gene matches: 18. CDR3 nucleotide sequence: TGTGCCAGCAGCCCCAGGGGTGGTAGCGGGGGGGCCACGGGTGAGCAGTTCTTC. Translating it yields CASSPRGGSGGATGEQFF.

As for this clone: Compared with germline, one end of the junction differs, possibly owing to a read error. The chain links TRBV7-9 to TRBJ2-7; a weak D match, TRBD1 (6 bases). Germline CDR1 is SEHNR and CDR2 is FQNEAQ (reference sequence). There are 16 residues in the CDR3. DNA for the CDR3: TGTTCCAGCAGCCCCAGACAGGCGACAAGCTCCTACGAGCAGTACTTC. Its protein is CSSSPRQATSSYEQYF.

The V call is TRBV6-4, the J call TRBJ2-3, with 7 bases lining up with TRBD2. CDR3 length: 15 residues. CDR1 is MRHNA and CDR2 is SNTAGT in the germline V gene. V was pared by 3 bases and J by 2 bases, with 5 bases of the junction left unmatched. The CDR3 DNA sequence: TGTGCCAGCAGTGAGGGGGGGGGTACCACAGATACGCAGTATTTT. Translating gives CASSEGGGTTDTQYF.